This passage covers 17 T cell receptor beta chains from one sample sequenced in a study of T cells in Graves' hyperthyroidism and ophthalmopathy. Amplification of TCR beta CDR3 regions used RNA as the template. With the HTBI primer set, the TCR CDR3 went through a first round of RT-PCR. MiXCR, applied by TCRdb to the multiplex PCR reads, yields one record per CDR3 protein. The sample records about 260,000 distinct CDR3 sequences, 15% to 20% being singletons. Sequenced material: blood. The source of these receptors is a woman in her late teens or twenties with Graves' ophthalmopathy.

This clonotype has at least ten counts. The gene calls are TRBV2 and TRBJ2-3; 7 nucleotides agree with TRBD2. CDR1 and CDR2 (germline): SNHLY, FYNNEI. Trimming removed 8 bases from V and 1 base from J; junction bases left unmatched: 9. The CDR3 runs 15 residues. CDR3 region: CASAGELVGTDTQYF. For the CDR3, the DNA is TGTGCCAGCGCGGGGGAACTAGTGGGCACAGATACGCAGTATTTT.

The chain has TRBV28 and TRBJ1-2, with 7 bases that match TRBD1. CDR1 MDHEN and CDR2 SYDVKM come from the germline V gene. The length of the CDR3 is 14 residues. J lost 5 bases, V lost 3 bases, and 6 bases had no gene match. The CDR3 is CASSLGQIRYGYTF. The CDR3, as DNA: TGTGCCAGCAGTTTGGGACAGATCAGATATGGCTACACCTTC.

This clonotype was observed many times. This chain uses TRBV7-2 with TRBJ2-7; D is possibly TRBD2 (5 bases). CDR1 is SGHTA, CDR2 FQGNSA, per germline. The V end lost 7 bases, the J end lost 2 bases, and 12 bases lay between the germline ends. There are 13 residues in the CDR3. This CDR3 reads CASTSPGTYEQYF. The CDR3 DNA reads TGTGCCAGCACCTCTCCCGGGACCTACGAGCAGTACTTC. Based on the CDR3 plus reference TRBV7-2 and TRBJ2-7, the full variable domain is GAGVSQSPSNKVTEKGKDVELRCDPISGHTALYWYRQSLGQGLEFLIYFQGNSAPDKSGLPSDRFSAERTGGSVSTLTIQRTQQEDSAVYLCASTSPGTYEQYFGPGTRLTVT.

This clonotype was seen many times. The J gene is TRBJ1-1, the V gene TRBV5-1; D gene uncertain. The V and J ends lost 0 bases and 4 bases respectively, with 7 bases between them. CDR3 length: 13 residues. Germline CDR1 and CDR2: SGHRS and YFSETQ. This CDR3 is CASSLGEFTEAFF. In nucleotides, the CDR3 is TGCGCCAGCAGCTTGGGGGAATTCACTGAAGCTTTCTTT.

This clonotype occurred a few times. The chain has TRBV4-1 and TRBJ1-4, with 7 bases that match TRBD1. The CDR3 loop spans 16 amino acids. Trimming at V came to 1 base and at J to 8 bases, leaving 10 bases not matched to a gene. CDR1 and CDR2 from the germline V gene are MGHRA and YSYEKL. CDR3 in amino acids: CASSQVLRGHDEKLFF. In nucleotides, the CDR3 is TGCGCCAGCAGCCAAGTCTTGAGGGGGCACGACGAAAAACTGTTTTTT.

This clonotype was counted ten times or more. This sequence joins TRBV5-1 and TRBJ2-7, with D possibly being TRBD2 (5 bases). The germline V gene encodes CDR1 SGHRS and CDR2 YFSETQ. The CDR3 is 12 residues long. The germline V and J ends were trimmed by 0 bases and 5 bases, with 6 bases remaining between them. CDR3 nucleotides: TGCGCCAGCAGCTTGGCGGGAAACGAGCAGTACTTC. This translates into CASSLAGNEQYF.

In this sample, this clonotype turned up many times. This chain joins TRBV7-9 and TRBJ1-4, with D unclear. Germline assignment: CDR1 SEHNR and CDR2 FQNEAQ (reference sequence). The CDR3 runs to 15 residues. V was shortened by 3 bases and J by 2 bases, with 10 bases between the two germline ends. The CDR3 DNA reads as TGTGCCAGCAGCTTCCCATCCACCACTAATGAAAAACTGTTTTTT. It translates to CASSFPSTTNEKLFF. The full variable domain, its missing parts supplied by reference TRBV7-9 and TRBJ1-4, is DTGVSQNPRHKITKRGQNVTFRCDPISEHNRLYWYRQTLGQGPEFLTYFQNEAQLEKSRLLSDRFSAERPKGSFSTLEIQRTEQGDSAMYLCASSFPSTTNEKLFFGSGTQLSVL.

In its sample, this clonotype was seen many times. V usage is TRBV30 and J usage is TRBJ2-5, with D perhaps matching TRBD1 (6 bases). From germline, CDR1 is GTSNPN and CDR2 SVGIG (reference sequence). CDR3 length: 13 amino acids. V lost 4 bases and J 9 bases, leaving 18 bases between the germline ends. Here the CDR3 reads CAWTQGLAGAQYF. In DNA form, the CDR3 reads TGTGCCTGGACCCAGGGGCTTGCTGGGGCCCAGTACTTC.

This clonotype was found many times. The V call is TRBV12-3 or TRBV12-4, the J call TRBJ2-7; 10 bases agree with TRBD1. V dropped 1 base and J dropped 5; count of bases not matched to a gene: 5. The CDR3 is made up of 15 amino acids. The CDR3 is CASSLGGTGAHEQYF. The CDR3 DNA reads as TGTGCCAGCAGTTTAGGCGGGACAGGGGCCCACGAGCAGTACTTC.

Many counts were recorded for this clonotype. The chain is built from TRBV20-1 and TRBJ2-1; weak D call: TRBD2 (9 bases). CDR3 size: 21 residues. V gave up 6 bases and J gave up 0 bases, with 33 bases separating them. Germline CDR1 and CDR2: DFQATT and SNEGSKA (reference sequence). The CDR3 coding sequence is TGCAGTGCCCGGGCGACAGGGGAAATACCTCTGCGGGGGGGCTCCTACAATGAGCAGTTCTTC. Translating it yields CSARATGEIPLRGGSYNEQFF.

There are many counts of this clonotype. The genes are TRBV3-1 and TRBJ2-1, with 12 positions matching TRBD2. V was clipped by 0 bases and J by 10 bases; unmatched bases: 10. The CDR3 runs 17 residues. The germline V gene encodes CDR1 LGHDT and CDR2 YNNKEL (reference sequence). The CDR3 nucleotides are TGTGCCAGCAGCCAAGAGAGACTAGCGGGGGTCCTAGAAGAGCAGTTCTTC. Its translation: CASSQERLAGVLEEQFF.

This clonotype was picked up many times. This sequence joins TRBV18 and TRBJ2-7; TRBD1 might be the D (6 bases). The CDR3 sequence is 15 residues long. CDR1 KGHSH and CDR2 LQKENI come from the germline V gene. The ends were cut back, 2 bases at V and 5 bases at J, with 16 bases in the middle. The CDR3 nucleotides read TGTGCCAGCTCACCATTCCTAGGGGGAATCCACGAGCAGTACTTC. Protein: CASSPFLGGIHEQYF.

CDR3: CSAPQGNQPQHF. In nucleotides, the CDR3 is TGCAGTGCCCCTCAGGGCAATCAGCCCCAGCATTTT. This chain links TRBV20-1 with TRBJ1-5; no clear D gene. CDR1 and CDR2 (germline): DFQATT, SNEGSKA (reference sequence). CDR3 size: 12 residues. V was clipped by 6 bases and J by 2 bases, with 8 bases between them.

V gene TRBV4-3 combines with J gene TRBJ2-2; 8 bases fit TRBD2. CDR1 is LGHNA, CDR2 YSLEER, per germline. This CDR3 contains 14 residues. The ends lost 4 bases at V and 5 bases at J; junction bases unmatched: 3. CDR3 nucleotide sequence: TGCGCCAGCAGCCTAAGACTAGCGACCGGGGAGCTGTTTTTT. Its translation: CASSLRLATGELFF.

This clonotype occurred many times. The chain couples TRBV27 to TRBJ2-5; 10 bases fit TRBD2. The CDR3 is 15 residues long. V lost 0 bases and J lost 3; bases outside the gene matches: 1. Germline values: CDR1 MNHEY, CDR2 SMNVEV (reference sequence). This CDR3 is CASSLSGLAEETQYF. Written as DNA, the CDR3 is TGTGCCAGCAGTTTATCTGGACTAGCGGAAGAGACCCAGTACTTC.

This clonotype was observed a few times. V usage is TRBV4-3 and J usage is TRBJ2-6; D uncertain. Trimming took 0 bases from V and 3 from J, leaving 6 bases between them. From germline, CDR1 is LGHNA and CDR2 YSLEER. This CDR3 has 15 amino acids. CDR3 nucleotide sequence: TGCGCCAGCAGCCAAGATTATTATGGGGCCAACGTCCTGACTTTC. It specifies CASSQDYYGANVLTF.

The chain combines TRBV20-1 with TRBJ2-3; D ambiguous. The CDR3 is 14 amino acids. Germline V gene data show CDR1 as DFQATT and CDR2 as SNEGSKA (reference sequence). Trimming took off 3 bases at V and 2 bases at J, with 12 bases between the two ends. The DNA of the CDR3 is TGCAGTGCTAGGTCTGGCAGCCACACAGATACGCAGTATTTT. It is translated as CSARSGSHTDTQYF.